Presented here are 2 T cell receptor beta chains from one specimen sequenced in a study of Ad26.COV2.S vaccination and SARS-CoV-2 variants. Noted treatment: some 19 received Ad26.COV2.S at low or high dose, single or two shots; about 5 received placebo; per-sample allocation not given. Each sample was drawn 63 days after the first injection (of vaccine or placebo). Only in-frame clones appear in the TCRdb table, and some are missing; sequencing was by immunoSEQ multiplex PCR. The profile covers about half a million clones, with 80% to 90% appearing a single time and roughly 1.7% taken by the ten largest. The sample was peripheral blood, taken in a trial of Ad26.COV2.S vaccine versus placebo. These receptor sequences come from a person between 18 and 60 years old who received the Ad26.COV2.S COVID-19 vaccine or a placebo.

The chain couples TRBV5-1 to TRBJ1-3, with 8 positions matching TRBD1. Trimming took 1 base from V and 0 from J; bases not matched to a gene: 12. Germline V CDR1 and CDR2: SGHRS, YFSETQ. CDR3 length: 19 residues. The CDR3 spells CASSLTGGAFSLSGNTIYF. DNA for the CDR3: TGCGCCAGCAGCTTGACAGGGGGAGCCTTTTCACTCTCTGGAAACACCATATATTTT.

The chain is built from TRBV7-2 and TRBJ1-2, with no clear D. V was pared by 6 bases and J by 4 bases, with 12 bases between. Germline-derived CDR1 and CDR2 are SGHTA and FQGNSA. CDR3 length: 13 residues. The CDR3 nucleotides read TGTGCCAGCAGAAGCACAGATGTCTATGGCTACACCTTC. As protein: CASRSTDVYGYTF.